This entry describes one TCR beta chain. Antigen: not known. The V gene's germline CDR1 is MGHRA and CDR2 YSYEKL. V lost 0 bases to trimming and J lost 0 bases, with 12 bases between them. CDR3 length: 17 residues. The data derive from a study of cytomegalovirus exposure and HLA in healthy donors. Notes on the study in general: Immune exposure was documented only through CMV serostatus. Reports credit the classifier with highly specific, highly sensitive diagnosis of cytomegalovirus status. Rare TCR sequences dominated, though some public TCRs recurred in many donors.

PCR amplification relied on 60 Vbeta primers (plus 13 Jbeta primers). The data were produced by immunoSEQ multiplex PCR, yet TCRdb's version contains in-frame clones alone and is incomplete. Of around 100,000 clones listed, 82% are singletons. This sequence joins TRBV4-1 and TRBJ1-3, with D tentatively TRBD1 (5 bases). The source material was PBMCs. This receptor was identified in a man between 25 and 39 years old in good health and CMV-seropositive. CDR3 amino acids: CASSQDLDSLSGNTIYF. The CDR3 coding sequence is TGCGCCAGCAGCCAAGATCTCGACAGCCTCTCTGGAAACACCATATATTTT.